Here is one T cell receptor (beta chain) with its context. Its recognized antigen is unknown. No qualities accompany the bases; no much larger clone lies one base away. The library was prepared using the immunoSEQ multiplex PCR assay. The multiplex PCR relied on a mix of 60 forward primers for TCR Vbeta segments and 13 reverse primers for TCR Jbeta segments. The CDR3 region of rearranged TCR beta genes was amplified from genomic DNA with a multiplex PCR assay. Amplified TCR beta libraries were sequenced as 87-base-pair reads on the Illumina HiSeq System. From the authors' description of their analysis: A later analysis tallied some 79 million unique TCR beta chains across the 666 repertoires, and approximately 12 million of those chains were shared by two or more donors. Raw reads were error-corrected and collapsed into unique sequences with a nearest-neighbor algorithm that merged closely related sequences to remove PCR and sequencing errors. CDR3 sequences were aligned to IMGT reference sequences to assign V, D and J gene segments. For a sequence to be retained, a match of at least six nucleotides to both a V gene segment and a J gene segment was required. A rearrangement counted as productive if the CDR3 had no stop codons and remained in frame with V and J, and every other rearrangement counted as non-productive. Following IMGT convention, CDR3 was defined as the stretch from the second conserved V-encoded cysteine up to the conserved J-encoded phenylalanine. The earlier analysis of some 550 of the donors excluded any sequence lacking an unambiguous match to a single V gene segment. An earlier analysis of fewer than 750 of the donors classified V segments as functional when productive rearrangements were above 56.7% and as segregating when the standard deviation between donors was above 5%. A statistical classification framework was built for diagnosing cytomegalovirus status from the catalog of TCR beta chain sequences. V and J gene assignment, in a later analysis, came from comparing TCR nucleotide sequences with IMGT/GENE-DB human TR gene sequences. In a later analysis, CDR3 sequences and most-parsimonious VDJ recombination scenarios were assigned using the TCRdist pipeline. In a later analysis, each TCR beta chain was defined by its CDR3 amino acid sequence together with its V-gene family, and reads lacking a unique V-gene family were excluded. In a later analysis, 450 to 600 highly shared, low-generation-probability nucleotide sequences were removed to address suspected cross-contamination and a sequencing artifact. In a later analysis, a clonal expansion index for each public chain was calculated from normalized within-repertoire ranks of inferred template counts. Generation probabilities in a later analysis came from a VDJ recombination model fitted to out-of-frame rearrangements, and those results were checked against IGoR. In a later analysis, hypergeometric tests were used to score TCR-TCR, TCR-HLA and TCR-CMV co-occurrence, with a repertoire-size bias correction applied to TCR pairs. In a later analysis, false discovery rates were estimated by permuting HLA or CMV assignments 20 times. In a later analysis, co-occurring TCRs were grouped using DBSCAN, and TCRdist sequence similarity was added for clustering within HLA-allele-positive subsets. For co-occurrence clustering, repertoires with fewer than 30,000 or more than 120,000 public chains were excluded, along with four or five repertoires with anomalous nucleotide sharing. In its TCRdb copy, this immuneACCESS table keeps in-frame sequences only and misses some clones. Where compared with another copy, unresolved V genes explain less than half of these, and the others have no known cause. The V and J calls and clone size were taken over from that table, and D and trimming were inferred from the DNA. The sample has approximately 200,000 clones on record, about four fifths of them singletons. Approximately 1.4% of the sample belongs to the ten largest clones.

The cohort comprised fewer than 750 healthy bone marrow donors. At the time of sampling, every cohort member was nominally healthy, though immune exposures that went unrecorded were likely present. The donor was CMV seropositive and was included in the group of 250 to 350 seropositive cohort members. A peripheral blood sample was provided by each donor, and peripheral blood mononuclear cells were used for TCR beta sequencing. The Qiagen DNeasy Blood Extraction Kit was used to extract genomic DNA from the blood cell samples. The data are from a study of cytomegalovirus exposure and HLA in healthy donors (dated by TCRdb to about 2017). Context from the whole study: An earlier analysis of about 530 of the donors reported approximately 280 Gb of sequence data and around 120 million unique TCR beta sequences obtained from around 170 million T cells. About 300 gigabases of sequencing data and approximately 93 million unique TCR sequences were included in an early release covering around 650 HLA-typed donors. Of the 300 to 450 genotyped donors, roughly 85% fell in the genetic ancestry cluster associated with self-reported Caucasian donors. The aim of the study was to test whether cataloging public T cell receptors could identify signatures of past pathogen exposure. The study profiled the T cell repertoires of hundreds of subjects by immunosequencing and related them to cytomegalovirus serostatus. Besides the first cohort of some 670 subjects, a separate validation cohort made up of 95 to 150 different subjects was used. High-throughput TCR immunosequencing, statistical association of individual TCRs with disease status, and machine learning were combined to predict cytomegalovirus infection status. In a later analysis, previously published TCR beta repertoires from about 670 donors were re-analyzed and high-resolution HLA genotyping was added so that TCR occurrence patterns could be studied. The later analysis used no new phenotypic data to find candidate immune exposures, relying instead on TCR beta sequences and their occurrence across donors. In an earlier analysis of 500 to 650 of the donors, high-throughput TCR beta sequencing was used to judge whether each TCR beta V gene segment behaved as functional or pseudogenic. Alongside the repertoire data, information on donor age, sex, ethnicity and CMV serostatus was compiled. In a later genetic analysis, genome-wide SNP genotypes for about three fifths of the roughly 670 donors were used, and that subset was treated as a discovery cohort. All discovery cohort repertoires had been generated on a single sequencing platform. Both class I and class II loci were covered by HLA typing, at four-digit resolution. Typing coverage differed by locus: A, B, C, DRB1 and DQB1 were typed in about 629-630 donors, DQA1 in about 500, DPA1 in approximately 610, and DPB1 in around 490. About five DR-DQ haplotypes were treated as single units for association and clustering because of strong linkage in the cohort. Among about 410 genotyped donors of the cohort, an average of around 250,000 unique TCR beta nucleotide sequences was sequenced per donor, of which 15% to 20% were non-productive.

Results the study describes overall, beyond this receptor: In a later analysis, several top co-occurrence clusters were reported to appear linked to parvovirus B19, influenza, CMV and Epstein-Barr virus. The classifier was reported to diagnose cytomegalovirus status with high specificity and sensitivity in both the original cohort and the validation cohort. The authors suggested that the approach could potentially be generalized to other disease states and immunological phenotypes. For the cohort, immune exposure information was limited to CMV serostatus. A later analysis found that TCR association rates varied across HLA loci, with DRB1 alleles showing the most associated TCRs and HLA-C alleles the fewest. A few of the identified cytomegalovirus-associated TCR beta chains were confirmed in vitro to be specific for cytomegalovirus antigens. Because some donors lacked HLA typing at each locus, the association tests relied only on the typed subset. While some public TCRs were present in many individuals, most TCR sequences turned up only very rarely across donors. At a false discovery rate of 0.05, a later analysis linked some 17,000 TCR beta sequences to specific HLA alleles. A further reported finding was that TCR beta sequences accurately predicted the HLA-A and HLA-B alleles for most subjects in the first cohort. Compared with the approximately 700-donor mean, donors in an Asian-associated ancestry cluster had fewer N-insertions in productive TCRs, according to a later genetic analysis. Correlated functional status among segregating V segments might reflect linkage disequilibrium, but an unknown experimental factor could not be ruled out. A cluster of highly shared sequence variants was judged likely to be a technical artifact of the sequencing pipeline. A later analysis found that most CMV-associated TCR beta chains appeared HLA-restricted, with HLA associations seemingly driven largely by CMV exposure. A later analysis found that HLA-associated TCR beta chains were more clonally expanded and had lower generation probabilities than equally common non-associated chains. An association between a missense DCLRE1C variant and V-gene and J-gene trimming of TCR beta chains was found in a later genetic analysis and replicated in an independent cohort. In the study, some 160 TCR beta chains were listed as associated with cytomegalovirus. When HLA alleles, especially DR and DQ, strongly co-occurred, TCR associations were difficult to assign to individual alleles. An earlier analysis of approximately 540 of the donors showed that most TCR beta V segments appeared in productive rearrangements either about 90% or about 30% of the time, which broadly matched IMGT annotations. Because counts were too low, roughly 16 rarely observed V segments, including chromosome 9 orphons, were excluded from the earlier analysis of fewer than 650 of the donors. Sequencing depth was assumed to be roughly uniform across donors in the presence/absence analyses, though that assumption may not hold. Only TCR beta chains were sequenced in this cohort, and the absence of alpha or paired-chain data limited detectable features.

The sample was PBMCs. The sequence was obtained from a girl aged 5-17 years in good health and CMV-seropositive.

The CDR3: CASSLTGEVHYGYTF. The nucleotide sequence is given as TGTGCCAGCAGTTTGACAGGGGAAGTTCACTATGGCTACACCTTC. The receptor chain draws on TRBV27 and TRBJ1-2; TRBD1 agrees with 8 junctional bases. Trimming accounts for 3 bases at V and 3 bases at J, while the number of junction bases matched to no gene is 6. CDR1 and CDR2, looked up from the germline V gene (reference sequence), are MNHEY and SMNVEV. CDR3 length: 15 amino acids, cysteine to phenylalanine. CDR3 DNA only is kept here, 45 bases in frame from base 1.